This T cell receptor (beta chain) was recorded in a study of cytomegalovirus exposure and HLA in healthy donors. Study conclusions and caveats: Trimming of TCR beta V- and J-genes showed a link, identified in a later analysis, to a missense DCLRE1C variant.

A remark on this clone: The antigen remains unidentified.

J gave up 7 bases and V 5 bases, and 7 bases lay outside the gene matches. CDR3 length equals 16 residues. CDR1 and CDR2 from the germline V gene are MNHEY and SMNVEV (reference sequence). PCR was performed using 60 Vbeta and 13 Jbeta primers. Sequenced by immunoSEQ multiplex PCR; TCRdb stores in-frame clones only, minus some. The repertoire holds 140,000 or so clones, with around three quarters as singletons. The sample consisted of PBMCs. The receptor's source is a woman between 40 and 50 years old in good health and CMV-seronegative. The chain couples TRBV27 to TRBJ2-2; TRBD2 matches 13 bases. Here the CDR3 reads CASSRTSGGKGGELFF. CDR3 in DNA: TGTGCCAGCAGTCGGACTAGCGGGGGTAAGGGCGGGGAGCTGTTTTTT.